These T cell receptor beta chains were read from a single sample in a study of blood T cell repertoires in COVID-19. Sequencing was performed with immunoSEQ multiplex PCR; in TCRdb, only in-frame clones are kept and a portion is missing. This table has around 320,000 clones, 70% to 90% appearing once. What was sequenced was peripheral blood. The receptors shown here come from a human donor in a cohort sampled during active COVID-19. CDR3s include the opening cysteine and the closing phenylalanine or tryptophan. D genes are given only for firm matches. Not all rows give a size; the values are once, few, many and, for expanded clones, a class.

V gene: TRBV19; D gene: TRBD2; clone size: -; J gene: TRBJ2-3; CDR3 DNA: TGTGCCAGTAGCCCCGGGACTAGGGGCTCAGATACGCAGTATTTT; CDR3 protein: CASSPGTRGSDTQYF
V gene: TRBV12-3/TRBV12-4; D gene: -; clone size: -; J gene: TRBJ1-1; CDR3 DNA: TGTGCCAGCAGCTTATTAACAACTGAAGCTTTCTTT; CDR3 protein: CASSLLTTEAFF
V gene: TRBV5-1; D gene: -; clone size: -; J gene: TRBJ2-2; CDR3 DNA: TGCGCCAGCGTACAGGGGAACACCGGGGAGCTGTTTTTT; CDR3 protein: CASVQGNTGELFF
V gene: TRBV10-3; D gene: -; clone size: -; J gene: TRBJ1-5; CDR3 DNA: TGTGCCATCAGTGAGTCGGTTACCGGGGACAATCAGCCCCAGCATTTT; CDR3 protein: CAISESVTGDNQPQHF
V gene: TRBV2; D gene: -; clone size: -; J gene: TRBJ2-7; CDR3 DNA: TGTGCCAGCAGGGCCACGAACGAGCAGTACTTC; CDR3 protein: CASRATNEQYF
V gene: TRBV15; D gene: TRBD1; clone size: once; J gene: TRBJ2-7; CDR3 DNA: TGTGCCACCAGCAGAGGTCGACAGGGGGCGGGAGAGCAGTACTTC; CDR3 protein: CATSRGRQGAGEQYF
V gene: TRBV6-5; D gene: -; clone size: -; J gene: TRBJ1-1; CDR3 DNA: TGTGCCAGCAGTTACTCCCCATGGGGGGGTGGCACTGAAGCTTTCTTT; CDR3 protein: CASSYSPWGGGTEAFF
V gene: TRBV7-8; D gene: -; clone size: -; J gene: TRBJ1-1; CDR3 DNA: TGTGCCAGCAGCTTAGAGGGCGCGGGCATGAACACTGAAGCTTTCTTT; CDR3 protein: CASSLEGAGMNTEAFF
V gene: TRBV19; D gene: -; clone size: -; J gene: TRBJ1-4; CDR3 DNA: TGTGCCAGTAGTATAGTTTCCGGGTTTGGAAAACTGTTTTTT; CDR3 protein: CASSIVSGFGKLFF
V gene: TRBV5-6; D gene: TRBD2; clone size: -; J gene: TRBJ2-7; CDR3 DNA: TGTGCCAGCAGCTTTATAGCGGGGGGGCCTGGGGAGCAGTACTTC; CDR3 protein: CASSFIAGGPGEQYF
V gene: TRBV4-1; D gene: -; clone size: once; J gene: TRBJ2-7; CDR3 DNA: TGCGCCAGCAGCCGGGACTTCACCTCCTACGAGCAGTACTTC; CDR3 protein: CASSRDFTSYEQYF
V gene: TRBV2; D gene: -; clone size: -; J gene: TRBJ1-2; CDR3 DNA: TGTGCCAGCAGTTCAGGGGACTATGGCTACACCTTC; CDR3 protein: CASSSGDYGYTF
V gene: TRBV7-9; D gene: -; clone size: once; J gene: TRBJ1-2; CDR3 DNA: TGTGCCAGCAGCTCCCTAGGGGAATTCAATGGCTACACCTTC; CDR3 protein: CASSSLGEFNGYTF
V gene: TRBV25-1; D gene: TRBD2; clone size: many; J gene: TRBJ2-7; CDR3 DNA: TGTGCCAGCAGTGAGAAGCGGGGGGCCCCCTCCTACGAGCAGTACTTC; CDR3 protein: CASSEKRGAPSYEQYF
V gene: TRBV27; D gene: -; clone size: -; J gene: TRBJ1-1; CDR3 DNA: TGTGCCAGCAGTTTACGTGAAGGAGCAGAAGCTTTCTTT; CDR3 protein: CASSLREGAEAFF
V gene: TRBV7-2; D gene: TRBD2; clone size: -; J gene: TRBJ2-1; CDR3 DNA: TGTGCCAGCAGCTCTACTAGCGGAACCTACAATGAGCAGTTCTTC; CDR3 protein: CASSSTSGTYNEQFF
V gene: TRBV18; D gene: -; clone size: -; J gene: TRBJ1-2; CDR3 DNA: TGTGCCAGCTCACCAGTTGCCGGTAACTATGGCTACACCTTC; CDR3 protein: CASSPVAGNYGYTF
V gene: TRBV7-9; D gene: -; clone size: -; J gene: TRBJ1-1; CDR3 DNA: TGTGCCAGCAGCCAAGGGCCGACAGTAGCTTTCTTT; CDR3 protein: CASSQGPTVAFF
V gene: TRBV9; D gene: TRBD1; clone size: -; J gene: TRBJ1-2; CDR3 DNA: TGTGCCAGCAGCTTAGGACAGGCCGTCTATGGCTACACCTTC; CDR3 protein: CASSLGQAVYGYTF
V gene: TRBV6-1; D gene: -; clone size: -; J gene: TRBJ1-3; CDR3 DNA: TGTGCCAGCAGTGAACCGGGCAGGCTTAGCGCAGACACCATATATTTT; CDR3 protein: CASSEPGRLSADTIYF
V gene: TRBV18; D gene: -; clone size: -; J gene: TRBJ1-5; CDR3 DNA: TGTGCCAGCTCACCCGAGCGGAATCAGCCCCAGCATTTT; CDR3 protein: CASSPERNQPQHF
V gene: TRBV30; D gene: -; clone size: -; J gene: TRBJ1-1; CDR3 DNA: TGTGCCTGGACCGGGAGGACTGAAGCTTTCTTT; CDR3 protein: CAWTGRTEAFF
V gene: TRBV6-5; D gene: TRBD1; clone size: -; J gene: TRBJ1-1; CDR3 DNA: TGTGCCAGCAGCCCGGACAGGGTTAGGAGCACTGAAGCTTTCTTT; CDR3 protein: CASSPDRVRSTEAFF
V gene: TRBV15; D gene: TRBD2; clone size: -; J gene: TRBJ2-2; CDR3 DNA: TGTGCCACCAGCAGACCCGGACTAGCGGGGGGTTATACCACCGGGGAGCTGTTTTTT; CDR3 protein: CATSRPGLAGGYTTGELFF
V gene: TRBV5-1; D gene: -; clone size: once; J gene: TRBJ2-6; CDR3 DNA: TGCGCCAGCAGCTTGTATTTATCCGGCTCTGGGGCCAACGTCCTGACTTTC; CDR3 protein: CASSLYLSGSGANVLTF
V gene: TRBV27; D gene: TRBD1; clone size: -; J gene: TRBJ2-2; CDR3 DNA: TGTGCCAGCTCTACTAGGGGACAGCTTCTAACCGGGGAGCTGTTTTTT; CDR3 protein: CASSTRGQLLTGELFF
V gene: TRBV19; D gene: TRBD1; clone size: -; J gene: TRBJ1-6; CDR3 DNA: TGTGCCAGTAGTGACAGGGATAATTCACCCCTCCACTTT; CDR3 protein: CASSDRDNSPLHF
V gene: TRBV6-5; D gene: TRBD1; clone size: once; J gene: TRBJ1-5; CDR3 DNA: TGTGCCAGCATGCCCGGACAGGGAAGTCAGCCCCAGCATTTT; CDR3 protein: CASMPGQGSQPQHF
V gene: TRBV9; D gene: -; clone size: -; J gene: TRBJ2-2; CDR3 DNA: TGTGCCAGCAGCGCCCAAAAAACGGGACTCGGGGAGCTGTTTTTT; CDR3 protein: CASSAQKTGLGELFF
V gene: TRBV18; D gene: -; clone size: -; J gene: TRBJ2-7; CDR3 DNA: TGTGCCAGCTCACCAATGGGGGGGCCGGACGAGCAGTACTTC; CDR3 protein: CASSPMGGPDEQYF
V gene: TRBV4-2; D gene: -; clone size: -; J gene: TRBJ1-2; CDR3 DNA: TGTGCCAGCAGAACTATAGGGGGAAACTATGGCTACACCTTC; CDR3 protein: CASRTIGGNYGYTF
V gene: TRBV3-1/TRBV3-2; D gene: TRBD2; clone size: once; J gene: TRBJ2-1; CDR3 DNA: TGTGCCAGCAGCCAACCTTCGGGGGGGCTGTCGGTGTTCTTC; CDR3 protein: CASSQPSGGLSVFF
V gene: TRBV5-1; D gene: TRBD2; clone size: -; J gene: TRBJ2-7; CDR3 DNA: TGCGCCAGCAGTTGGACTAGCGAAAGCGAGCAGTACTTC; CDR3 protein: CASSWTSESEQYF
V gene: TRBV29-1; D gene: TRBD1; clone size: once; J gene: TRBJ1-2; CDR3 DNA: TGCAGCGTTGAAGCCAGGACAGGGGAGGATGGCTACACCTTC; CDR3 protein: CSVEARTGEDGYTF
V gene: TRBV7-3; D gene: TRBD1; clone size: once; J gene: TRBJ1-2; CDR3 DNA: TGTGCCAGCAGCTTAACCGGGACAGGGGGTAGTAAGGGTGGCTACACCTTC; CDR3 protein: CASSLTGTGGSKGGYTF
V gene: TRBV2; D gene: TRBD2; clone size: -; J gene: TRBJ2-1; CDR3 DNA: TGTGCCAGCAGTGACAGCGGGGGGGCCAATGAGCAGTTCTTC; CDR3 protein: CASSDSGGANEQFF
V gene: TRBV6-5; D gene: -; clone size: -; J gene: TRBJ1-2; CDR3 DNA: TGTGCCAGCAGTTACGACAGATCTAACTATGGCTACACCTTC; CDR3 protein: CASSYDRSNYGYTF
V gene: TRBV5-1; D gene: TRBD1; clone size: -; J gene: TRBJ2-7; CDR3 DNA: TGCGCCAGCAGCCCGCAGGGGGCGGCGTCCTACGAGCAGTACTTC; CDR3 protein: CASSPQGAASYEQYF
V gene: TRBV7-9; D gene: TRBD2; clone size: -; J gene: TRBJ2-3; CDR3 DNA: TGTGCCAGCAGGCCTAGCGGGGCAGATACGCAGTATTTT; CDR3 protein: CASRPSGADTQYF
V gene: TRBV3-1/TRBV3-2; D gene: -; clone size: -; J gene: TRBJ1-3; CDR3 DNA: TGTGCCAGCAGCCAAGAGCGGAACTCTGGAAACACCATATATTTT; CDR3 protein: CASSQERNSGNTIYF